The next 21 T cell receptor beta chains were all read from a single sample in a study of shared clonotypes between healthy human individuals. The protocol was immunoSEQ multiplex PCR, while the TCRdb copy is restricted to in-frame clones and leaves out a portion. The table records some 2,500,000 clones, 90% to 95% of them present only once. The specimen was naive CD4+ T cells from PBMCs. Subset here: CD45RA+ positively selected. Every receptor here comes from a man younger than 35 in good health. Some clones in this sample may be carry-over from other donors' samples.

The V and J genes are TRBV7-3 and TRBJ2-1; D may correspond to TRBD1 or TRBD2 (5 bases each). CDR3 length: 14 residues. Trimming shortened V by 5 bases and J by 7 bases, and 15 bases separated the two germline ends. The germline V gene has CDR1 SGHTA and CDR2 FQGTGA. CDR3 coding DNA: TGTGCCAGCAGCCCACACGGGACGCGGAATGAGCAGTTCTTC. This encodes CASSPHGTRNEQFF.

The chain uses TRBV9 and TRBJ2-1; 10 bases fit TRBD1. The CDR3 is 16 residues long. Trimming at V came to 4 bases and at J to 7 bases, leaving 11 bases not matched to a gene. Looked up from germline, CDR1 is SGDLS and CDR2 is YYNGEE. CDR3 region: CASSPSGTGAFNEQFF. CDR3 bases: TGTGCCAGCAGCCCTTCCGGGACAGGGGCGTTTAATGAGCAGTTCTTC.

The chain recombines TRBV9 with TRBJ2-7; D might be TRBD2 (6 bases). Trimming removed 0 bases at V and 4 bases at J, with 14 bases between. The germline gives CDR1 SGDLS, CDR2 YYNGEE. The CDR3 spans 15 residues. The CDR3 sequence is CASSVAGGQPYEQYF. The CDR3 DNA reads TGTGCCAGCAGCGTAGCCGGGGGTCAGCCGTACGAGCAGTACTTC.

CDR3: CASTQEASGNTIYF. The CDR3 nucleotides read TGTGCCAGCACCCAGGAAGCCTCTGGAAACACCATATATTTT. The rearrangement links TRBV5-6 to TRBJ1-3; D remains unclear. The CDR3 covers 14 residues. Germline-derived CDR1 and CDR2 are SGHDT and YYEEEE. V shed 6 bases and J shed 0 bases, with 10 bases lying between them.

This clone was counted once. The chain couples TRBV5-1 to TRBJ2-5, with D maybe TRBD2 (7 bases). The CDR3 is made up of 15 amino acids. Trimming left V 0 bases short and J 4 bases short, with 13 bases between. CDR1 and CDR2 (germline): SGHRS, YFSETQ. The CDR3 sequence: CASSLAPGEGETQYF. The CDR3 coding sequence is TGCGCCAGCAGCTTGGCCCCAGGGGAGGGAGAGACCCAGTACTTC.

The V gene is TRBV19, the J gene TRBJ2-2; weak D call: TRBD1 (6 bases). The CDR3 length is 13 residues. The ends were cut back, 3 bases at V and 7 bases at J, with 9 bases in the middle. Germline V gives CDR1 LNHDA, CDR2 SQIVND (reference sequence). The DNA for the CDR3 is TGTGCCAGTAGTATCCAGGGGTTCGGGGAGCTGTTTTTT. It yields the protein CASSIQGFGELFF.

The V call is TRBV27, the J call TRBJ2-2; D perhaps matches TRBD1 (6 bases). The germline gives CDR1 MNHEY, CDR2 SMNVEV (reference sequence). CDR3 length equals 14 residues. V was trimmed by 5 bases and J by 8 bases, leaving 15 bases between them. In DNA form, the CDR3 reads TGTGCCAGCAGTATCGACAGGAATGCTGGGGAGCTGTTTTTT. Translated, it gives CASSIDRNAGELFF.

The J gene is TRBJ1-2, the V gene TRBV6-1, with no clear D. The V end was cut by 5 bases, the J end by 0 bases, with 10 bases between. This CDR3 comprises 14 residues. Germline-derived CDR1 and CDR2 are MNHNS and SASEGT. CDR3 DNA: TGTGCCAGCAGTCCGTCAGGAGCTAACTATGGCTACACCTTC. This sequence encodes CASSPSGANYGYTF.

The gene calls are TRBV7-3 and TRBJ2-2, with 7 bases lining up with TRBD2. The CDR3 totals 15 residues. V trimming: 3 bases; J trimming: 7 bases; junction bases outside the gene matches: 8. CDR1 and CDR2 from the germline V gene are SGHTA and FQGTGA. For the CDR3, the DNA is TGTGCCAGCAGCTTGTGGCGGGAGCGAGGCGGGGAGCTGTTTTTT. Translating gives CASSLWRERGGELFF.

The V call is TRBV7-8, the J call TRBJ2-2; 7 bases agree with TRBD1. Trimming removed 0 bases from V and 1 base from J; junction bases left unmatched: 5. The CDR3 has 17 residues. From germline, CDR1 is SGHVS and CDR2 FQNEAQ. CDR3 loop: CASSLARDRLNTGELFF. CDR3 nucleotide sequence: TGTGCCAGCAGCTTAGCCAGGGACAGACTGAACACCGGGGAGCTGTTTTTT.

This sequence joins TRBV21-1 and TRBJ1-4; the D call in the table, TRBD1, was not verified against the DNA. TRBV21-1 has pseudogene status. The CDR3 spans 16 residues. Here the CDR3 reads CASSDRGQPPPEKLFF. The CDR3 DNA sequence: TGTGCCAGCAGCGACCGGGGACAGCCACCACCTGAAAAACTGTTTTTT.

V is TRBV5-1 and J is TRBJ2-5, with 12 bases aligning to TRBD1. After removal of 1 base from V and 4 bases from J, the junction contained 8 bases not matched to a gene. This CDR3 contains 17 residues. CDR1 is SGHRS, CDR2 YFSETQ, per germline. Here the CDR3 DNA reads TGCGCCAGCAGCTTGTCGGCCGGGACAGGGGGCGGAGAGACCCAGTACTTC. It codes for CASSLSAGTGGGETQYF.

This chain joins TRBV7-9 and TRBJ1-3, with D hard to call. This CDR3 comprises 16 residues. The V gene's germline CDR1 is SEHNR and CDR2 FQNEAQ (reference sequence). V was shortened by 5 bases and J by 2 bases, with 16 bases between the two germline ends. CDR3 loop: CASSGRIWAAGNTIYF. The CDR3 DNA follows: TGTGCCAGCAGCGGCCGGATTTGGGCGGCTGGAAACACCATATATTTT.

This chain joins TRBV19 and TRBJ2-1; TRBD1 matches 7 bases. The junction had 11 bases not matched to a gene; V was cut back by 5 bases and J by 4 bases. Germline lookup yields CDR1 LNHDA and CDR2 SQIVND (reference sequence). CDR3 length: 16 amino acids. The CDR3 DNA follows: TGTGCCAGTAGTCCTTATAGGGGGCGCGGGTACAATGAGCAGTTCTTC. Its protein product is CASSPYRGRGYNEQFF.

V gene TRBV7-2 combines with J gene TRBJ2-7; 9 bases map to TRBD1. CDR3 length: 13 residues. The V segment lost 3 bases and the J segment 9 bases; nucleotides outside the gene matches: 6. CDR1 and CDR2 (germline): SGHTA, FQGNSA. The CDR3 region is CASSFPGQGRQYF. As DNA, the CDR3 is TGTGCCAGCAGCTTCCCTGGACAGGGGAGGCAGTACTTC.

This clone appeared a single time. This chain links TRBV28 with TRBJ2-4, with TRBD2 identical over 9 bases. Unmatched junction bases numbered 7, after V lost 4 bases and J lost 3 bases. The CDR3 runs 16 residues. The germline V gene encodes CDR1 MDHEN and CDR2 SYDVKM. DNA of the CDR3: TGTGCCAGCAGTTCCCCAGCGGGAGGCGGCAAAAACATTCAGTACTTC. Translation gives CASSSPAGGGKNIQYF.

This chain links TRBV4-1 with TRBJ1-2; a weak D match, TRBD1 (6 bases). CDR1 and CDR2 from the germline V gene are MGHRA and YSYEKL. Trimming shortened V by 3 bases and J by 2 bases, and 10 bases separated the two germline ends. The CDR3 loop spans 14 amino acids. CDR3 amino acids: CASSQQGFNYGYTF. CDR3 nucleotide sequence: TGCGCCAGCAGCCAGCAGGGGTTCAACTATGGCTACACCTTC.

This clone turned up a few times. The chain carries TRBV11-3 and TRBJ2-5, with D perhaps given as TRBD1 or TRBD2 (6 bases each). CDR1 SGHNT and CDR2 YENEEA come from the germline V gene. The CDR3 has 13 amino acids. V was trimmed by 5 bases and J by 5 bases, leaving 12 bases between them. The CDR3 spells CASSTRGGETQYF. The CDR3 nucleotides are TGTGCCAGCAGCACAAGAGGGGGGGAGACCCAGTACTTC.

The sample holds one count of this clone. V is TRBV9 and J is TRBJ1-4, with D maybe TRBD1 (6 bases). Germline loops: CDR1 SGDLS, CDR2 YYNGEE. The CDR3 runs to 17 residues. Trimming removed 0 bases at V and 0 bases at J, with 12 bases between. This chain's CDR3 is CASSVVGGLATNEKLFF. The CDR3 DNA reads as TGTGCCAGCAGCGTAGTGGGGGGGCTTGCAACTAATGAAAAACTGTTTTTT.

V and J are TRBV7-3 and TRBJ2-1; TRBD1 aligns across 8 bases. The CDR3 length is 17 residues. The germline V gene has CDR1 SGHTA and CDR2 FQGTGA. The V segment lost 0 bases and the J segment 4 bases; nucleotides outside the gene matches: 8. CDR3 sequence reads: CASSLTWTGSGYNEQFF. The CDR3 coding sequence is TGTGCCAGCAGCTTAACTTGGACAGGGTCGGGGTACAATGAGCAGTTCTTC.

The chain uses TRBV10-1 and TRBJ2-7; 7 positions agree with TRBD1. Germline V gene sequence: CDR1 WNHNN, CDR2 SYGVQD (reference sequence). With 9 bases clipped from V and 1 base from J, the junction kept 12 bases outside the gene matches. This CDR3 has 15 residues. The CDR3 coding sequence is TGCGCCAGAAACGGGGATGGACAGGCATCCTACGAGCAGTACTTC. Residues: CARNGDGQASYEQYF.